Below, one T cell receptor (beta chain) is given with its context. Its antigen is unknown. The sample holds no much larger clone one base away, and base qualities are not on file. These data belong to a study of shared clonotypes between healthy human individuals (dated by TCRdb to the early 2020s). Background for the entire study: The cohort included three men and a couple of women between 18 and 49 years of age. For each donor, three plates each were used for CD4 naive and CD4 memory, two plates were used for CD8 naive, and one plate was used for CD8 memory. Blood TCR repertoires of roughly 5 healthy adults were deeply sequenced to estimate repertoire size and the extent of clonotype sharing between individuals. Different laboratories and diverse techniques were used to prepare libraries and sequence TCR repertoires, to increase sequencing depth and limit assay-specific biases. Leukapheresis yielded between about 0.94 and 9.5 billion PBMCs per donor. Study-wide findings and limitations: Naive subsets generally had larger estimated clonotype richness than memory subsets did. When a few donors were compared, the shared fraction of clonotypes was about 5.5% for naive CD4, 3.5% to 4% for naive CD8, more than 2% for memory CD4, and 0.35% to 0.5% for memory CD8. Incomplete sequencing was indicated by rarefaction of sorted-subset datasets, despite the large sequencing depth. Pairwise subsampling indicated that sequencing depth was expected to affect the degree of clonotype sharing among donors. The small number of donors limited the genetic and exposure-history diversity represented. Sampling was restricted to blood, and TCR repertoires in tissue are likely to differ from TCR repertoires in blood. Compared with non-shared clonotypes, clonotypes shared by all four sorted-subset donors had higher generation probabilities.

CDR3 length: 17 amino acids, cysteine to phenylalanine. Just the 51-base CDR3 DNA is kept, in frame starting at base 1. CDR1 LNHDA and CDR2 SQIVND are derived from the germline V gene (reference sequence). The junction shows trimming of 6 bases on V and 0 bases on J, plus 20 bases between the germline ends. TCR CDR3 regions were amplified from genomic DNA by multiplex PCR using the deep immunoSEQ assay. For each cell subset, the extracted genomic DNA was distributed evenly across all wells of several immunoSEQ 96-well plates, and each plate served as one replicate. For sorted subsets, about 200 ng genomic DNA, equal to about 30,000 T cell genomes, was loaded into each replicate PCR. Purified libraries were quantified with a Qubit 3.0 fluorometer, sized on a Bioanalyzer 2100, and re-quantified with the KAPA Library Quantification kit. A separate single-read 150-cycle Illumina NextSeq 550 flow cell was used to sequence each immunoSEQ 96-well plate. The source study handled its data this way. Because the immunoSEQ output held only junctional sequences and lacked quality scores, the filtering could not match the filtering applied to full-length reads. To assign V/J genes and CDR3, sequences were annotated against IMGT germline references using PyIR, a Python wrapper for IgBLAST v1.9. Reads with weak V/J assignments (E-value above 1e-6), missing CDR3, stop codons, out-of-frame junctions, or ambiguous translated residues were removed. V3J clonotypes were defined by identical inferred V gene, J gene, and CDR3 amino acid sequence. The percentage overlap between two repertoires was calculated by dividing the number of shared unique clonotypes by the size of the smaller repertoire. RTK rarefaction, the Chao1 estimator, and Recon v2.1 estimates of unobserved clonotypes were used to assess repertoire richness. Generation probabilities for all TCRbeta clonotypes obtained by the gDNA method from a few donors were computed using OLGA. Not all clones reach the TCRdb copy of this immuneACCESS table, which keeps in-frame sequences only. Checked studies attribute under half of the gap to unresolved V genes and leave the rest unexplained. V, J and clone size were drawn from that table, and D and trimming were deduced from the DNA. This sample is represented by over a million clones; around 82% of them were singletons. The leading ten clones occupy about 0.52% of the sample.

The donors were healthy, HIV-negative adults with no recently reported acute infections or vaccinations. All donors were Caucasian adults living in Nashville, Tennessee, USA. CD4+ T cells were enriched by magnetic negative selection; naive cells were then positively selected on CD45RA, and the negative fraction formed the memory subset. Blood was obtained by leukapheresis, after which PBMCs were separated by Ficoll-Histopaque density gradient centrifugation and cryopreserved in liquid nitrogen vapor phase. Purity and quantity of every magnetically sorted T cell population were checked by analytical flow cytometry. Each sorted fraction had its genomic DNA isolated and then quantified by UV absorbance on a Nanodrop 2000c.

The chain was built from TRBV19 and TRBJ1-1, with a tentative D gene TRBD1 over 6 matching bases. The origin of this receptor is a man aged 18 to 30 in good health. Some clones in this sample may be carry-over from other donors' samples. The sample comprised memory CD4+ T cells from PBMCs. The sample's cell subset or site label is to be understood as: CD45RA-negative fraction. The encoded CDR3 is CASSPRAGEGLNTEAFF. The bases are TGTGCCAGTAGCCCGCGGGCAGGGGAAGGTCTGAACACTGAAGCTTTCTTT.